This T cell receptor (beta chain) was observed in a study of T cells in Graves' hyperthyroidism and ophthalmopathy. Study results and caveats: Expanded thyroid clonotypes (above 0.001) were mostly also found in blood. Ophthalmopathy was told apart from stable hyperthyroidism by a 13 V-J model. The model anticipated ophthalmopathy a median approximately 6.5 months pre-onset.

Patients were excluded for uncontrolled infection, other autoimmune disease, pregnancy or lactation. Researchers amplified the TCR beta CDR3 regions from RNA transcripts. A set of HTBI primers served as the primers for a first-round RT-PCR of the TCR CDR3. MiXCR was run by TCRdb on the multiplex PCR reads, yielding one entry per CDR3 protein. The data show about 500,000 distinct CDR3 sequences, with approximately 48% seen just once and approximately 44% held by the top ten. V was pared by 4 bases and J by 2 bases, with 10 bases between. In germline, CDR1 is SGHTA, CDR2 FQGTGA. The CDR3 length is 14 residues. In the case of this clonotype: Its target is unknown.

V usage is TRBV7-3 and J usage is TRBJ2-3; D is unclear. The clonotype was recovered from an adult woman with Graves' disease, either hyperthyroidism or ophthalmopathy (not recorded which). The sample was peripheral blood or thyroid tissue (not recorded which). CDR3 amino acids: CASSSWFPTDTQYF. In DNA, the CDR3 is TGTGCCAGCAGCTCTTGGTTCCCCACAGATACGCAGTATTTT.